The 21 T cell receptor beta chains in this list originate from one sample, sequenced in a study of long-term antiretroviral therapy in people with HIV. Sequencing used immunoSEQ v3.0 at survey level. Profiled with immunoSEQ multiplex PCR; TCRdb holds only in-frame clones, not every one. Of about 43,000 clones in the sample, more than 75% are singletons; the top ten hold around 5.1%. The starting material was unsorted PBMCs, obtained 0.1 years before starting antiretroviral therapy. All receptors derive from a woman aged 45-59 years with HIV.

There are a few counts of this clone. This rearrangement joins TRBV28 to TRBJ2-1; 9 bases are shared with TRBD2. The CDR3 has 14 residues. V lost 8 bases, J lost 7 bases, and 9 bases stayed unmatched. The V gene's germline CDR1 is MDHEN and CDR2 SYDVKM. The CDR3 loop is CASHLSGGGNEQFF. Written as DNA, the CDR3 is TGTGCCAGCCATCTTAGCGGGGGTGGGAATGAGCAGTTCTTC.

J is TRBJ2-7 and V is TRBV18; possible D gene TRBD1, 6 bases. The V gene lost 3 bases and the J gene lost 1 base, with 10 bases spanning the gap. The germline CDR1 and CDR2 sequences are KGHSH and LQKENI. This CDR3 has 14 residues. This chain's CDR3 is CASSPDRPSYEQYF. The CDR3 DNA reads as TGTGCCAGCTCACCGGACAGACCTTCCTACGAGCAGTACTTC. The full variable domain, with the rest looked up from reference TRBV18 and TRBJ2-7, is NAGVMQNPRHLVRRRGQEARLRCSPMKGHSHVYWYRQLPEEGLKFMVYLQKENIIDESGMPKERFSAEFPKEGPSILRIQQVVRGDSAAYFCASSPDRPSYEQYFGPGTRLTVT.

This clone has a handful of counts. The rearrangement links TRBV5-4 to TRBJ1-1; 7 bases are shared with TRBD1. The germline V gene encodes CDR1 SGHNT and CDR2 YYREEE (reference sequence). CDR3 length: 12 amino acids. V shed 4 bases, J shed 8 bases, and the junction held 5 bases outside the gene matches. CDR3 protein: CASSLRDREAFF. The DNA of the CDR3 is TGTGCCAGCAGCCTCCGGGACAGAGAAGCTTTCTTT.

This chain's CDR3 is CSVVDSPSSYGYTF. The CDR3 DNA reads as TGCAGCGTAGTGGACAGCCCTTCTTCCTATGGCTACACCTTC. The chain carries TRBV29-1 and TRBJ1-2; D might be TRBD1 (6 bases). Trimming took 6 bases from V and 4 from J, leaving 18 bases between them. Germline lookup yields CDR1 SQVTM and CDR2 ANQGSEA. This CDR3 spans 14 amino acids.

V is TRBV27 and J is TRBJ2-7, with 10 bases fitting TRBD1. V trimming: 5 bases; J trimming: 3 bases; junction bases outside the gene matches: 10. This CDR3 region has 16 residues. Germline V gives CDR1 MNHEY, CDR2 SMNVEV (reference sequence). The CDR3 DNA is TGTGCCAGCAGTCGACAACGACAGGGGGCTATCTACGAGCAGTACTTC. This translates into CASSRQRQGAIYEQYF.

A word on this clone: The same CDR3 arises from other DNA sequences in this sample as well. The rearrangement joins TRBV7-2 to TRBJ2-7, with D possibly matching TRBD1 (5 bases). The CDR3 is 13 residues long. V was shortened by 5 bases and J by 3 bases, with 11 bases between the two germline ends. Germline lookup yields CDR1 SGHTA and CDR2 FQGNSA. The CDR3 reads CASSRTQGYEQYF. Written as DNA, the CDR3 is TGTGCCAGCAGCCGCACCCAGGGCTACGAGCAGTACTTC.

The chain carries TRBV4-1 and TRBJ2-2, with 9 nucleotides matching TRBD2. The ends lost 0 bases at V and 3 bases at J; junction bases unmatched: 5. This CDR3 is built from 17 residues. Germline lookup yields CDR1 MGHRA and CDR2 YSYEKL. The CDR3 spells CASSQDAGGFDTGELFF. The CDR3 nucleotides are TGCGCCAGCAGCCAAGACGCGGGAGGGTTTGACACCGGGGAGCTGTTTTTT.

The chain has TRBV10-3 and TRBJ2-7; a possible D gene is TRBD1 (6 bases). The ends were cut back, 1 base at V and 6 bases at J, with 10 bases in the middle. CDR1 ENHRY and CDR2 SYGVKD come from the germline V gene. This CDR3 contains 13 residues. The CDR3 DNA reads TGTGCCATCAGTGAGTACAGGGAGAGCGAGCAGTACTTC. Translating it yields CAISEYRESEQYF.

This chain connects TRBV5-6 to TRBJ1-6; D is possibly TRBD1 (6 bases). The V and J ends lost 4 bases and 0 bases respectively, with 17 bases between them. The germline V gene encodes CDR1 SGHDT and CDR2 YYEEEE. The CDR3 covers 18 residues. CDR3 bases: TGTGCCAGCAGCCTACGGGGGGGCTTAAGCTCCTATAATTCACCCCTCCACTTT. Encoded protein: CASSLRGGLSSYNSPLHF.

V gene TRBV18 combines with J gene TRBJ2-2; 8 bases align to TRBD1. CDR3 length: 15 residues. The V and J ends lost 3 bases and 5 bases, in that order; junction bases with no gene match: 5. Germline CDR1 KGHSH, CDR2 LQKENI. CDR3 DNA: TGTGCCAGCTCACCTGGACAGGGAAGAACCGGGGAGCTGTTTTTT. Translating it yields CASSPGQGRTGELFF. Variable domain in full (rest from reference TRBV18 and TRBJ2-2): NAGVMQNPRHLVRRRGQEARLRCSPMKGHSHVYWYRQLPEEGLKFMVYLQKENIIDESGMPKERFSAEFPKEGPSILRIQQVVRGDSAAYFCASSPGQGRTGELFFGEGSRLTVL.

The V call is TRBV4-3, the J call TRBJ2-2; D not certain. V was trimmed by 0 bases and J by 3 bases, leaving 5 bases between them. Germline loops: CDR1 LGHNA, CDR2 YSLEER. CDR3 size: 14 residues. CDR3: CASSQERYTGELFF. The CDR3 nucleotides read TGCGCCAGCAGCCAAGAGAGGTACACCGGGGAGCTGTTTTTT.

The rearrangement links TRBV5-6 to TRBJ2-1; TRBD1 might be the D (6 bases). Germline V gene sequence: CDR1 SGHDT, CDR2 YYEEEE. V dropped 2 bases and J dropped 6 bases, with 12 bases sitting between them. The CDR3 spans 14 residues. The DNA of the CDR3 is TGTGCCAGCAGCTTTGTGAGGGGGTCCAATGAGCAGTTCTTC. The encoded protein is CASSFVRGSNEQFF.

The chain links TRBV7-9 to TRBJ2-2; D is perhaps TRBD2 (7 bases). The CDR3 is 16 amino acids. Germline assignment: CDR1 SEHNR and CDR2 FQNEAQ (reference sequence). V was shortened by 5 bases and J by 4 bases, with 17 bases between the two germline ends. Written as DNA, the CDR3 is TGTGCCAGCAGCGGGGGGGGGACACAATCCACCGGGGAGCTGTTTTTT. Protein product: CASSGGGTQSTGELFF. The full variable domain, completed using reference TRBV7-9 and TRBJ2-2, is DTGVSQNPRHKITKRGQNVTFRCDPISEHNRLYWYRQTLGQGPEFLTYFQNEAQLEKSRLLSDRFSAERPKGSFSTLEIQRTEQGDSAMYLCASSGGGTQSTGELFFGEGSRLTVL.

By frequency in the sample, this clone is medium-sized. Other nucleotide sequences from this sample produce the same CDR3. V usage is TRBV9 and J usage is TRBJ1-6, with TRBD1 as a possible D gene (6 bases). This CDR3 spans 12 amino acids. Between the trimmed V and J ends, which lost 5 bases and 7 bases, there was a span of 7 bases. Germline V CDR1 and CDR2: SGDLS, YYNGEE. CDR3 DNA: TGTGCCAGCAGAACAGGGAATTCACCCCTCCACTTT. This gives the protein CASRTGNSPLHF. Filled out from reference TRBV9 and TRBJ1-6, the complete variable domain reads DSGVTQTPKHLITATGQRVTLRCSPRSGDLSVYWYQQSLDQGLQFLIQYYNGEERAKGNILERFSAQQFPDLHSELNLSSLELGDSALYFCASRTGNSPLHFGNGTRLTVT.

The CDR3 is CASSLNRGATTDTQYF. The CDR3 coding sequence is TGTGCCAGCAGCTTAAATCGGGGAGCGACCACAGATACGCAGTATTTT. The V call is TRBV11-3, the J call TRBJ2-3; D possibly corresponds to TRBD2 (5 bases). The V gene's germline CDR1 is SGHNT and CDR2 YENEEA. Trimming pared 2 bases from V and 2 bases from J, leaving 14 bases between. The CDR3 consists of 16 residues. Supplemented by reference TRBV11-3 and TRBJ2-3, the full variable domain reads EAGVVQSPRYKIIEKKQPVAFWCNPISGHNTLYWYLQNLGQGPELLIRYENEEAVDDSQLPKDRFSAERLKGVDSTLKIQPAELGDSAVYLCASSLNRGATTDTQYFGPGTRLTVL.

V is TRBV14 and J is TRBJ1-1; D unclear. Trimming took off 0 bases at V and 3 bases at J, with 14 bases between the two ends. The CDR3 loop spans 16 amino acids. The germline gives CDR1 SGHDN, CDR2 FVKESK. CDR3 sequence reads: CASSQDEGTMYTEAFF. In DNA form, the CDR3 reads TGTGCCAGCAGCCAAGATGAGGGTACGATGTACACTGAAGCTTTCTTT.

The V gene is TRBV5-1, the J gene TRBJ2-3, with D uncertain. Deletions cut 2 bases from V and 4 bases from J, with 8 bases between. The CDR3 runs 13 residues. The V gene's germline CDR1 is SGHRS and CDR2 YFSETQ. CDR3 residues: CASSLRGPDTQYF. CDR3 coding DNA: TGCGCCAGCAGCTTACGAGGCCCAGATACGCAGTATTTT.

The chain links TRBV19 to TRBJ2-1, with 8 nucleotides matching TRBD2. Unmatched junction bases numbered 5, after V lost 7 bases and J lost 0 bases. The CDR3 length is 15 residues. From germline, CDR1 is LNHDA and CDR2 SQIVND (reference sequence). As DNA, the CDR3 is TGTGCCAGTAACATCGGGGGGGCCTCCTACAATGAGCAGTTCTTC. This codes for CASNIGGASYNEQFF. The full variable domain, its missing parts supplied by reference TRBV19 and TRBJ2-1, is DGGITQSPKYLFRKEGQNVTLSCEQNLNHDAMYWYRQDPGQGLRLIYYSQIVNDFQKGDIAEGYSVSREKKESFPLTVTSAQKNPTAFYLCASNIGGASYNEQFFGPGTRLTVL.

V and J are TRBV9 and TRBJ2-3, with TRBD2 matching 8 bases. CDR3 length equals 18 residues. V lost 0 bases and J lost 6; bases outside the gene matches: 15. Germline V gene sequence: CDR1 SGDLS, CDR2 YYNGEE. CDR3 residues: CASSVVDGGAPLWDTQYF. The CDR3 DNA follows: TGTGCCAGCAGCGTAGTCGACGGGGGGGCCCCCCTATGGGATACGCAGTATTTT.

V and J are TRBV12-2 and TRBJ1-1; the D segment call TRBD1 is taken from the table without a DNA check. TRBV12-2 is described as a pseudogene. This CDR3 region has 14 residues. The CDR3 DNA reads TGTGCAAGTCGCCGTAGACAGGGGAACACTGAAGCTTTCTTT. It is translated as CASRRRQGNTEAFF.

This rearrangement joins TRBV21-1 to TRBJ1-3. TRBV21-1 is recorded as a pseudogene. The CDR3 is 15 residues long. The CDR3 sequence is CASSKDRFSGNTIYF. As DNA, the CDR3 is TGTGCCAGCAGTAAGGACCGCTTCTCTGGAAACACCATATATTTT.